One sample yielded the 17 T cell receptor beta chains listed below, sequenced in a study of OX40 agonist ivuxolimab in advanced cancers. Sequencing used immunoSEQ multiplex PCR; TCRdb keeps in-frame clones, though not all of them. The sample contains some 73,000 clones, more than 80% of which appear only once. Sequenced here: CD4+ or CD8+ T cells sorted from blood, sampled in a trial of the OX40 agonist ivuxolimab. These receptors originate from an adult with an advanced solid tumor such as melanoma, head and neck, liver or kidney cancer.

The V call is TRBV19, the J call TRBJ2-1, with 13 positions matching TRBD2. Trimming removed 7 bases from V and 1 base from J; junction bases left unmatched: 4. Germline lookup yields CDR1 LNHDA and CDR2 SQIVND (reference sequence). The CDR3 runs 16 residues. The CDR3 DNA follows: TGTGCCAGTATAACTAGCGGGGGGGAGTCCTACAATGAGCAGTTCTTC. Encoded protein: CASITSGGESYNEQFF.

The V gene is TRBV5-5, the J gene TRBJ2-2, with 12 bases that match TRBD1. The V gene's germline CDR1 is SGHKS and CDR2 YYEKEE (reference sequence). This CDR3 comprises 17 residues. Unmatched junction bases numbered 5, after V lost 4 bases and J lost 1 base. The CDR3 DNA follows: TGTGCCAGCAGCCAGGGACAGGGGGCATTGAACACCGGGGAGCTGTTTTTT. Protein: CASSQGQGALNTGELFF.

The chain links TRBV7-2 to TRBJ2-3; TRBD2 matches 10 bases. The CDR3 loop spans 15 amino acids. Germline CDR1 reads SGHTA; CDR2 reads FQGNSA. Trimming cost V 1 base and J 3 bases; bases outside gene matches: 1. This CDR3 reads CASSLGTSGTDTQYF. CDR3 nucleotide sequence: TGTGCCAGCAGCTTAGGGACTAGCGGAACAGATACGCAGTATTTT.

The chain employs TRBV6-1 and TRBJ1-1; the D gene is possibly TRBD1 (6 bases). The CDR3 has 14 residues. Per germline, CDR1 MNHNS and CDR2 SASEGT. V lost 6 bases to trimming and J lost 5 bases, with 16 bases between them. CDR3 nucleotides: TGTGCCAGCAGCGGAACAGGGTACGTGACTGAAGCTTTCTTT. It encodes CASSGTGYVTEAFF.

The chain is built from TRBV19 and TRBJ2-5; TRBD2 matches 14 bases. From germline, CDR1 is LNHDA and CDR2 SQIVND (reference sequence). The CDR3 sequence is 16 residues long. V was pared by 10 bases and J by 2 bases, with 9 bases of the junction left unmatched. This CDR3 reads CATRLAGGRRQETQYF. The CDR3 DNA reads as TGTGCCACACGACTAGCGGGAGGGCGGAGGCAAGAGACCCAGTACTTC. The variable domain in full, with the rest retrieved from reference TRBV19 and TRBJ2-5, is DGGITQSPKYLFRKEGQNVTLSCEQNLNHDAMYWYRQDPGQGLRLIYYSQIVNDFQKGDIAEGYSVSREKKESFPLTVTSAQKNPTAFYLCATRLAGGRRQETQYFGPGTRLLVL.

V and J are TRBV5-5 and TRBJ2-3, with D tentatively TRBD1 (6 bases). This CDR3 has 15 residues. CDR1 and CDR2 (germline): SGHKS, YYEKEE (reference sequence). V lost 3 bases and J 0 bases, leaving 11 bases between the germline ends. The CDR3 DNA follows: TGTGCCAGCAGCTCTTGGACAGCTAGCACAGATACGCAGTATTTT. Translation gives CASSSWTASTDTQYF. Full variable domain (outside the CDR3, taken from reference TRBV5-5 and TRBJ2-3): DAGVTQSPTHLIKTRGQQVTLRCSPISGHKSVSWYQQVLGQGPQFIFQYYEKEERGRGNFPDRFSARQFPNYSSELNVNALLLGDSALYLCASSSWTASTDTQYFGPGTRLTVL.

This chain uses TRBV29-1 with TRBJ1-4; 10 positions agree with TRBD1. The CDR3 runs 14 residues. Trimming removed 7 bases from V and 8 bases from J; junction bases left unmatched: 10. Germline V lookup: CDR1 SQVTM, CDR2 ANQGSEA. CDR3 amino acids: CSAIRTGGEEKLFF. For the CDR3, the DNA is TGCAGCGCGATCCGGACAGGGGGGGAAGAAAAACTGTTTTTT.

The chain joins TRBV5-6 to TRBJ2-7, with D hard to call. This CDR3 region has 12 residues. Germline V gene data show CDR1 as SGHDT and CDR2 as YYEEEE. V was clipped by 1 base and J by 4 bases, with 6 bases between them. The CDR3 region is CASSLTSYEQYF. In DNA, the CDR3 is TGTGCCAGCAGCTTGACGAGTTACGAGCAGTACTTC.

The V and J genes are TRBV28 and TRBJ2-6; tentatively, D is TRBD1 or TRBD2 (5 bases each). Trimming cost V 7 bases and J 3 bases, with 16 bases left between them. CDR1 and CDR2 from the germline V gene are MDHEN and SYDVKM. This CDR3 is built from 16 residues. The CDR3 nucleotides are TGTGCCAGCACGCCCTCTCTGAGGGGTGGGGCCAACGTCCTGACTTTC. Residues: CASTPSLRGGANVLTF. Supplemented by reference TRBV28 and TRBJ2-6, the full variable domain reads DVKVTQSSRYLVKRTGEKVFLECVQDMDHENMFWYRQDPGLGLRLIYFSYDVKMKEKGDIPEGYSVSREKKERFSLILESASTNQTSMYLCASTPSLRGGANVLTFGAGSRLTVL.

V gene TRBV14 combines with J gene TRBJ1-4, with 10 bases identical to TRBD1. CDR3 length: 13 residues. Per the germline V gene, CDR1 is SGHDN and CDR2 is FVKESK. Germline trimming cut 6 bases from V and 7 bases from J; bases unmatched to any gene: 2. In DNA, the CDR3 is TGTGCCAGCAGGGGACAGGGGATTGAAAAACTGTTTTTT. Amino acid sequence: CASRGQGIEKLFF.

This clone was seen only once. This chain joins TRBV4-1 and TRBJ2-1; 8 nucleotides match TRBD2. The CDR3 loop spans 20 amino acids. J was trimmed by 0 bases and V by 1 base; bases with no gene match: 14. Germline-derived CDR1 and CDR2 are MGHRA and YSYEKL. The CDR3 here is CASSQVDPGLANHSYNEQFF. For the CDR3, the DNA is TGCGCCAGCAGCCAAGTCGACCCAGGACTAGCCAACCACTCCTACAATGAGCAGTTCTTC.

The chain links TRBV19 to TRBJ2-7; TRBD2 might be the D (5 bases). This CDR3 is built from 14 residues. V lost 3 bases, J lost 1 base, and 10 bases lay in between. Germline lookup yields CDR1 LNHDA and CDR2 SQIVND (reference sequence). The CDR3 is CASSIAGPSYEQYF. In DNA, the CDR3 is TGTGCCAGTAGTATTGCGGGCCCTTCCTACGAGCAGTACTTC.

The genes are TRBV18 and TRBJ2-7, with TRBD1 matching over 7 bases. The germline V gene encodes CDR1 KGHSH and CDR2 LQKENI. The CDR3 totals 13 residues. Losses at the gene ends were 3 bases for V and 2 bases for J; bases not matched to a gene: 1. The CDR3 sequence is CASSPGTAYEQYF. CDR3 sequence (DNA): TGTGCCAGCTCACCCGGGACAGCCTACGAGCAGTACTTC.

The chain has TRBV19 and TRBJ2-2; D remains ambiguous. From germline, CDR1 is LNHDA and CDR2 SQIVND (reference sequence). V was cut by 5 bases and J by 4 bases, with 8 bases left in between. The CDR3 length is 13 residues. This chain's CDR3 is CASSPTSTGELFF. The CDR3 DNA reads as TGTGCCAGTAGTCCTACTTCCACCGGGGAGCTGTTTTTT.

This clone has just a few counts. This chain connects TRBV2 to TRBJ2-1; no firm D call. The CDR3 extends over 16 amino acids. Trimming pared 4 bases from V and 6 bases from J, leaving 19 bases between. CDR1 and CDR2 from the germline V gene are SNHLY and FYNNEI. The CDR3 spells CASSVLAHTPGNEQFF. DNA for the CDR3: TGTGCCAGCAGTGTCCTTGCCCATACACCGGGCAATGAGCAGTTCTTC. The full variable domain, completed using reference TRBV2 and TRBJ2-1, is EPEVTQTPSHQVTQMGQEVILRCVPISNHLYFYWYRQILGQKVEFLVSFYNNEISEKSEIFDDQFSVERPDGSNFTLKIRSTKLEDSAMYFCASSVLAHTPGNEQFFGPGTRLTVL.

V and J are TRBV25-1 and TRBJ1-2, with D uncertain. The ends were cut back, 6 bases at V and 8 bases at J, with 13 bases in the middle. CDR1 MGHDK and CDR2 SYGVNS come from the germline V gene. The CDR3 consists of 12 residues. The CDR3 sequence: CASRMKAGGYTF. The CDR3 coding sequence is TGTGCCAGCAGGATGAAGGCTGGGGGCTACACCTTC.

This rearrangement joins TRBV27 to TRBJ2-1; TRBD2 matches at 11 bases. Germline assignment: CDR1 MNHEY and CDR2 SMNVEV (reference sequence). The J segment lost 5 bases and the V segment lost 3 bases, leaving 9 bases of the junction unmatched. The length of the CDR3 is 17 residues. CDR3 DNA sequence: TGTGCCAGCAGTTTGCCCACTAGCGGGAGTTACCACAATGAGCAGTTCTTC. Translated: CASSLPTSGSYHNEQFF.